What follows describes a single TCR beta chain. Trimming cost V 2 bases and J 0 bases, with 14 bases left between them. The CDR3 has 16 amino acids. Germline-derived CDR1 and CDR2 are MDHEN and SYDVKM. TCRdb's copy holds only in-frame clones and misses some; the assay was immunoSEQ multiplex PCR. This repertoire shows around 210,000 clones, around 90% found once; its top ten account for 1.4% to 1.5%. The source of the sample is a study of blood T cell repertoires in COVID-19. Sequencing was performed on peripheral blood. The rearrangement joins TRBV28 to TRBJ2-7, with D perhaps matching TRBD1 (6 bases). The TCR sequence derives from a man younger than 35 with active or convalescent COVID-19. The CDR3 spells CASSLERTASSYEQYF. As DNA, the CDR3 is TGTGCCAGCAGTTTAGAGAGGACAGCGAGCTCCTACGAGCAGTACTTC.